A single sample gave rise to the 27 T cell receptor beta chains below, sequenced in a study of technical replicates of blood from a few donors. Using immunoSEQ multiplex PCR, the repertoire was profiled, and TCRdb retains in-frame clones only, with some absent. Here the sample spans tens of thousands of clones, 90% to 95% being singletons. The sample was T cells isolated from PBMCs. These receptors were collected from a human donor in good health.

V gene TRBV13 combines with J gene TRBJ2-1; D is possibly TRBD2 (6 bases). Trimming took off 5 bases at V and 5 bases at J, with 13 bases between the two ends. Germline CDR1 PRHDT, CDR2 FYEKMQ (reference sequence). CDR3 length equals 14 residues. The CDR3 loop reads CASSRRDFDNEQFF. In DNA form, the CDR3 reads TGTGCCAGCAGCCGACGGGACTTTGACAATGAGCAGTTCTTC.

The chain employs TRBV6-1 and TRBJ2-7, with 7 positions matching TRBD1. With V trimmed by 11 bases and J by 2 bases, 15 bases remained unmatched. The CDR3 spans 15 residues. Germline CDR1 MNHNS, CDR2 SASEGT. CDR3 in amino acids: CAGQIRDSAAYEQYF. The CDR3 nucleotides are TGTGCCGGCCAGATCCGGGACAGTGCAGCCTACGAGCAGTACTTC.

This rearrangement joins TRBV5-4 to TRBJ2-3; D possibly corresponds to TRBD1 (5 bases). Trimming pared 4 bases from V and 4 bases from J, leaving 13 bases between. This CDR3 has 14 residues. Germline CDR1 SGHNT, CDR2 YYREEE (reference sequence). CDR3 residues: CASSIRGRADTQYF. The CDR3 DNA reads TGTGCCAGCAGCATTAGGGGAAGGGCAGATACGCAGTATTTT.

The chain combines TRBV6-5 with TRBJ2-7, with 10 bases lining up with TRBD1. The CDR3 consists of 11 residues. Trimming cost V 8 bases and J 6 bases; bases outside gene matches: 1. Germline V gene sequence: CDR1 MNHEY, CDR2 SVGAGI. The CDR3 region is CASGQGGEQYF. CDR3 DNA: TGTGCCAGCGGACAGGGGGGCGAGCAGTACTTC.

This chain links TRBV9 with TRBJ1-1; the match to TRBD1 covers 8 bases. The CDR3 sequence is 13 residues long. J lost 5 bases, V lost 4 bases, and 4 bases had no gene match. The germline V gene encodes CDR1 SGDLS and CDR2 YYNGEE. CDR3 sequence: CASSRGQDTEAFF. The CDR3 coding sequence is TGTGCCAGCAGCAGGGGACAGGATACTGAAGCTTTCTTT.

J is TRBJ1-5 and V is TRBV30, with a weak D call TRBD1 (6 bases). Germline V gene lookup returns CDR1 GTSNPN and CDR2 SVGIG (reference sequence). The CDR3 extends over 17 amino acids. The V end lost 2 bases, the J end lost 2 bases, and 19 bases lay between the germline ends. The CDR3 coding sequence is TGTGCCTGGAGTTCGGACAGAGAGTTTGGAGGCAATCAGCCCCAGCATTTT. This encodes CAWSSDREFGGNQPQHF.

A few counts support this clone. This chain connects TRBV5-1 to TRBJ2-2; D possibly corresponds to TRBD1 (6 bases). The CDR3 spans 14 residues. V lost 2 bases and J 6 bases, leaving 11 bases between the germline ends. CDR1 is SGHRS and CDR2 is YFSETQ in the germline V gene. The CDR3 coding sequence is TGCGCCAGCAGCTTACAGGGTTCTTCCGGGGAGCTGTTTTTT. Amino acid sequence: CASSLQGSSGELFF.

This CDR3 is CASSKGQGLTEAFF. CDR3 coding DNA: TGTGCCAGCAGCAAGGGACAGGGGTTGACTGAAGCTTTCTTT. V and J are TRBV5-8 and TRBJ1-1; 10 bases match TRBD1. CDR1 and CDR2 from the germline V gene are SGHTS and YDEGEE. The CDR3 is 14 residues long. Germline trimming cut 4 bases from V and 5 bases from J; bases unmatched to any gene: 5.

V usage is TRBV7-6 and J usage is TRBJ1-2; maybe TRBD1 (6 bases). There are 15 residues in the CDR3. Germline V gene sequence: CDR1 SGHVS, CDR2 FNYEAQ. V lost 4 bases and J 8 bases, leaving 20 bases between the germline ends. The CDR3 loop is CASSSEGTFRGGYTF. The DNA for the CDR3 is TGTGCCAGCAGCTCCGAAGGGACATTCCGGGGCGGCTACACCTTC. The full variable domain, rest sourced from reference TRBV7-6 and TRBJ1-2, is GAGVSQSPRYKVTKRGQDVALRCDPISGHVSLYWYRQALGQGPEFLTYFNYEAQQDKSGLPNDRFSAERPEGSISTLTIQRTEQRDSAMYRCASSSEGTFRGGYTFGSGTRLTVV.

The J gene is TRBJ1-5, the V gene TRBV7-2, with 9 bases that match TRBD1. CDR3 length equals 16 residues. The germline CDR1 and CDR2 sequences are SGHTA and FQGNSA. With 1 base clipped from V and 5 bases from J, the junction kept 6 bases outside the gene matches. Here the CDR3 reads CASSLDLGQGHQPQHF. The CDR3 DNA reads TGTGCCAGCAGCTTAGATCTCGGACAGGGGCATCAGCCCCAGCATTTT.

The chain recombines TRBV29-1 with TRBJ2-7, with a possible D match to TRBD2 (6 bases). Germline values: CDR1 SQVTM, CDR2 ANQGSEA. Trimming cost V 3 bases and J 0 bases, with 9 bases left between them. There are 13 residues in the CDR3. The CDR3: CSVEDGSSYEQYF. The CDR3 DNA is TGCAGCGTTGAGGACGGGAGCTCCTACGAGCAGTACTTC.

The chain links TRBV15 to TRBJ2-7; 11 nucleotides match TRBD1. The V gene's germline CDR1 is LNHNV and CDR2 YYDKDF (reference sequence). J was trimmed by 1 base and V by 0 bases; bases with no gene match: 2. The CDR3 extends over 16 amino acids. Here the CDR3 DNA reads TGTGCCACCAGCAGAGAGCGGGACAGGGGGTCCTACGAGCAGTACTTC. The encoded protein is CATSRERDRGSYEQYF. The entire variable domain, with the rest obtained from reference TRBV15 and TRBJ2-7, is as follows: DAMVIQNPRYQVTQFGKPVTLSCSQTLNHNVMYWYQQKSSQAPKLLFHYYDKDFNNEADTPDNFQSRRPNTSFCFLDIRSPGLGDTAMYLCATSRERDRGSYEQYFGPGTRLTVT.

This clone was seen only once. The DNA for the CDR3 is TGTGCCAGCACCGAGCGGACAGGGGCAAACAATGAGCAGTTCTTC. It yields the protein CASTERTGANNEQFF. The chain is built from TRBV6-1 and TRBJ2-1, with 9 positions matching TRBD1. This CDR3 is built from 15 residues. Germline V gene lookup returns CDR1 MNHNS and CDR2 SASEGT. Trimming removed 7 bases from V and 5 bases from J; junction bases left unmatched: 9.

V and J are TRBV11-3 and TRBJ1-4; TRBD1 is a possible D gene (6 bases). Trimming left V 5 bases short and J 7 bases short, with 17 bases between. This CDR3 is 15 amino acids long. Germline-derived CDR1 and CDR2 are SGHNT and YENEEA. CDR3 nucleotide sequence: TGTGCCAGCAGCCCCCAAATGGTACAGGGTGAAAAACTGTTTTTT. Its protein is CASSPQMVQGEKLFF.

The chain combines TRBV6-4 with TRBJ1-5, with unresolved D. Germline V lookup: CDR1 MRHNA, CDR2 SNTAGT. V gave up 3 bases and J gave up 10 bases, with 16 bases separating them. This CDR3 region has 14 residues. Here the CDR3 DNA reads TGTGCCAGCAGTGAGAAGCGGAAGAGTGAACCCCAGCATTTT. This sequence encodes CASSEKRKSEPQHF.

This sequence joins TRBV6-1 and TRBJ2-3; 8 nucleotides align to TRBD2. The germline gives CDR1 MNHNS, CDR2 SASEGT. The CDR3 spans 15 residues. V was clipped by 5 bases and J by 5 bases; unmatched bases: 9. The CDR3 DNA reads as TGTGCCAGCAGTCATAGCGGGGAGGGTGGAGATACGCAGTATTTT. Amino acid sequence: CASSHSGEGGDTQYF.

The gene calls are TRBV7-9 and TRBJ1-2, with D tentatively TRBD1 (5 bases). This CDR3 is built from 14 residues. Germline CDR1 reads SEHNR; CDR2 reads FQNEAQ (reference sequence). V shed 5 bases and J shed 4 bases, with 14 bases lying between them. The CDR3 coding sequence is TGTGCCAGCAGCAAAATGACAGCGTTCTATGGCTACACCTTC. It codes for CASSKMTAFYGYTF.

The chain couples TRBV27 to TRBJ2-7; 9 bases are shared with TRBD1. The CDR3 covers 17 residues. V dropped 2 bases and J dropped 3; count of bases not matched to a gene: 11. Germline-derived CDR1 and CDR2 are MNHEY and SMNVEV (reference sequence). The chain's CDR3 is CASSLLGDRDWGYEQYF. For the CDR3, the DNA is TGTGCCAGCAGTTTACTTGGGGACAGGGATTGGGGCTACGAGCAGTACTTC.

This chain joins TRBV6-1 and TRBJ2-3; D perhaps matches TRBD2 (6 bases). Trimming stripped 2 bases from V and 7 bases from J, with 16 bases between. In germline, CDR1 is MNHNS, CDR2 SASEGT. The CDR3 sequence is 15 residues long. The CDR3 sequence: CASSESVASVNTQYF. The CDR3 DNA reads TGTGCCAGCAGTGAATCCGTGGCTAGCGTCAATACGCAGTATTTT.

The chain carries TRBV19 and TRBJ2-7; TRBD1 matches 8 bases. The germline gives CDR1 LNHDA, CDR2 SQIVND (reference sequence). The CDR3 is made up of 14 amino acids. J was trimmed by 3 bases and V by 7 bases; bases with no gene match: 8. CDR3: CASTLGQGGYEQYF. In DNA, the CDR3 is TGTGCCAGTACCCTTGGACAGGGCGGCTACGAGCAGTACTTC.

The chain is built from TRBV29-1 and TRBJ1-1; D gene ambiguous. The CDR3 covers 12 residues. Germline V gives CDR1 SQVTM, CDR2 ANQGSEA. Trimming left V 7 bases short and J 3 bases short, with 12 bases between. CDR3 region: CSAGEVHTEAFF. The CDR3 DNA is TGCAGCGCCGGTGAGGTCCACACTGAAGCTTTCTTT.

This chain joins TRBV19 and TRBJ2-1; TRBD2 might be the D (6 bases). The CDR3 sequence is 16 residues long. V was clipped by 2 bases and J by 5 bases, with 16 bases between them. Germline lookup yields CDR1 LNHDA and CDR2 SQIVND (reference sequence). Here the CDR3 reads CASSIWGGENNNEQFF. CDR3 nucleotides: TGTGCCAGTAGTATATGGGGCGGGGAGAATAACAATGAGCAGTTCTTC.

The chain recombines TRBV14 with TRBJ2-7; perhaps TRBD2 as D (6 bases). This CDR3 has 16 residues. CDR1 and CDR2 (germline): SGHDN, FVKESK. The V and J ends lost 0 bases and 4 bases respectively, with 16 bases between them. CDR3 coding DNA: TGTGCCAGCAGCCAAGAACCGTCGGGGAGGCAATACGAGCAGTACTTC. It translates to CASSQEPSGRQYEQYF.

The rearrangement uses TRBV4-1 and TRBJ2-5; the match to TRBD1 covers 11 bases. With V trimmed by 5 bases and J by 3 bases, 8 bases remained unmatched. The CDR3 is made up of 16 amino acids. Germline CDR1 and CDR2: MGHRA and YSYEKL. The CDR3 protein is CASSSTRTGGEETQYF. The CDR3 nucleotides are TGCGCCAGCAGCTCCACACGGACAGGGGGCGAAGAGACCCAGTACTTC.

The chain uses TRBV7-9 and TRBJ1-2, with a tentative D call TRBD1 (6 bases). CDR3 length: 14 residues. The germline gives CDR1 SEHNR, CDR2 FQNEAQ (reference sequence). V lost 1 base and J lost 3, with 9 bases in between. CDR3 amino acids: CASSLGPGDYGYTF. The CDR3 bases are TGTGCCAGCAGCTTAGGGCCAGGGGACTATGGCTACACCTTC.

A word on this clone: The sample carries other DNA sequences with the same CDR3. The chain couples TRBV27 to TRBJ2-7; 10 bases are shared with TRBD1. The germline V gene encodes CDR1 MNHEY and CDR2 SMNVEV (reference sequence). The CDR3 length is 14 residues. Germline trimming cut 5 bases from V and 4 bases from J; bases unmatched to any gene: 5. The CDR3 region is CASSSRDRGYEQYF. CDR3 nucleotides: TGTGCCAGCAGTAGCCGGGACAGGGGTTACGAGCAGTACTTC.

V gene TRBV5-4 combines with J gene TRBJ2-3, with 14 nucleotides matching TRBD2. The CDR3 runs 16 residues. Germline CDR1 is SGHNT and CDR2 is YYREEE (reference sequence). J lost 1 base, V lost 4 bases, and 2 bases had no gene match. In DNA, the CDR3 is TGTGCCAGCAGCCAGGGACTAGCGGGGGGCACAGATACGCAGTATTTT. This gives the protein CASSQGLAGGTDTQYF.